This T cell receptor beta chain came from a study of cytomegalovirus exposure and HLA in healthy donors. The wider study: Earlier sequencing of about 200 million T cells yielded roughly 100 million unique TCR beta sequences. Whole-study results and caveats: The dataset shows that most TCR sequences were rare, while some public TCRs occurred in many donors. A reported reduction in N-insertions relative to the roughly 710-donor mean was seen in an Asian-associated ancestry cluster in a later analysis.

Nominally healthy donors provided the samples, though records likely missed some immune exposures. Looked up from germline, CDR1 is SEHNR and CDR2 is FQNEAQ (reference sequence). The CDR3 contains 14 residues. Deletions cut 2 bases from V and 1 base from J, with 6 bases between. A word on this clone: What it binds is unknown.

The PCR had 60 Vbeta and 13 Jbeta primers. TCRdb keeps only in-frame clones here, not all; method: immunoSEQ multiplex PCR. Of 95,000 to 100,000 clones listed, 76% are singletons. The V call is TRBV7-9, the J call TRBJ2-4; no reliable D call. The TCR was taken from a man between 35 and 55 years old in good health and CMV-seronegative. Sequencing was done on a sample of PBMCs. The CDR3 loop reads CASSLLGAKNIQYF. CDR3 nucleotide sequence: TGTGCCAGCAGCTTATTGGGCGCCAAAAACATTCAGTACTTC. Together with reference TRBV7-9 and TRBJ2-4, the CDR3 gives the full variable domain: DTGVSQNPRHKITKRGQNVTFRCDPISEHNRLYWYRQTLGQGPEFLTYFQNEAQLEKSRLLSDRFSAERPKGSFSTLEIQRTEQGDSAMYLCASSLLGAKNIQYFGAGTRLSVL.